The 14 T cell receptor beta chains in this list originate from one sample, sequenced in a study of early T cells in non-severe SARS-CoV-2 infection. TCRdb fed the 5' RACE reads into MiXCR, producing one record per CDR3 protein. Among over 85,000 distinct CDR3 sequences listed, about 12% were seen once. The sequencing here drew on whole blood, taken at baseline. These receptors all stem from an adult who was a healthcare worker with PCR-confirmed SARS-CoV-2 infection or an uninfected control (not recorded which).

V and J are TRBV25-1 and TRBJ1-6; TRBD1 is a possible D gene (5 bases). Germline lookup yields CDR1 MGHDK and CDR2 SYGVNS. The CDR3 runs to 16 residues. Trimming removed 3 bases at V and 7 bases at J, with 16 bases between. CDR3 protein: CASSDTPRQRNSPLHF. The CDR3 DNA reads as TGTGCCAGCAGTGATACCCCTCGACAGCGCAATTCACCCCTCCACTTT.

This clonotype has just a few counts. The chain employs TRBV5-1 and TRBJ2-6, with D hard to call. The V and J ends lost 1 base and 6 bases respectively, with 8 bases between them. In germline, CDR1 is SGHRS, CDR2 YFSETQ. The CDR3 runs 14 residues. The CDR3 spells CASSLNQAANVLTF. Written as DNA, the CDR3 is TGCGCCAGCAGCTTGAATCAGGCGGCCAACGTCCTGACTTTC.

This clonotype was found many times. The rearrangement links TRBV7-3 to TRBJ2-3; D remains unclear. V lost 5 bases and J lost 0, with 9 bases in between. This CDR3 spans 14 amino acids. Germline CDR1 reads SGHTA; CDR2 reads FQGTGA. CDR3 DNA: TGTGCCAGCAGCCCCAGTTCTAGCACAGATACGCAGTATTTT. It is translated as CASSPSSSTDTQYF.

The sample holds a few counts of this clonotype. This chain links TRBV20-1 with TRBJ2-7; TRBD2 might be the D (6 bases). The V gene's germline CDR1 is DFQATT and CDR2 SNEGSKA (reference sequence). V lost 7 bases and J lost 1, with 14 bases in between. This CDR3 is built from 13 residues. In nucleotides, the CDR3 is TGCAGTGTGGGGGGACCTGATTCCTACGAGCAGTACTTC. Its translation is CSVGGPDSYEQYF.

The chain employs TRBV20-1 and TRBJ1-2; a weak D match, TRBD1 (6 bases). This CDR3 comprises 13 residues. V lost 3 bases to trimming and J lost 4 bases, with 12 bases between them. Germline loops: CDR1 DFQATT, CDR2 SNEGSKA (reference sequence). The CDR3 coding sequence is TGCAGTGCTAGCCCCCAGGGGAGCTATGGCTACACCTTC. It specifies CSASPQGSYGYTF.

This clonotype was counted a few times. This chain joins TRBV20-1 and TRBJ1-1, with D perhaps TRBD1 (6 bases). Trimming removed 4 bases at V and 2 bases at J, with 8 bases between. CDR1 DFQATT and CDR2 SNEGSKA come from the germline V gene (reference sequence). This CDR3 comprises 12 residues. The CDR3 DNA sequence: TGCAGTGCTATGGACAGAAACACTGAAGCTTTCTTT. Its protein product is CSAMDRNTEAFF.

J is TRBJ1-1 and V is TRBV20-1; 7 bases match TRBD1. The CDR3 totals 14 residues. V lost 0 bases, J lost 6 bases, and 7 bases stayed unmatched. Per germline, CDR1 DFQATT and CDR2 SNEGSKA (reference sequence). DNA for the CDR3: TGCAGTGCTAGAGATTGGGACAGATTCTCTGAAGCTTTCTTT. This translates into CSARDWDRFSEAFF.

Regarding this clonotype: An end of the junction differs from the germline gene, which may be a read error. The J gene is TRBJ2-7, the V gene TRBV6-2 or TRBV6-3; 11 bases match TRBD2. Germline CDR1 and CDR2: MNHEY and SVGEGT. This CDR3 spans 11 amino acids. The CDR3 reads CASSNSGRAFF. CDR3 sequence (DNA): TGTGCCAGCAGTAATAGCGGGAGGGCCTTTTTC.

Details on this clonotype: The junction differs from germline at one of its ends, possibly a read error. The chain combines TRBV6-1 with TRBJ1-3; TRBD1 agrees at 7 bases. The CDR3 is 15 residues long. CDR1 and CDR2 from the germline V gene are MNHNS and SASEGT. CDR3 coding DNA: TGTGCCAGCAGGGGACAGTTGAGCTCTGAAAACACCATATATTTT. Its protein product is CASRGQLSSENTIYF.

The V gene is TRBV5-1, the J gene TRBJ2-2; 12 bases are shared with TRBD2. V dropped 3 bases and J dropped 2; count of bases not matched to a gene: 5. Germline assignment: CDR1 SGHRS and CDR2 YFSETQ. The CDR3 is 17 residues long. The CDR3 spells CASSSWTSGINTGELFF. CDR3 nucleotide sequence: TGCGCCAGCAGCTCTTGGACTAGCGGGATAAACACCGGGGAGCTGTTTTTT.

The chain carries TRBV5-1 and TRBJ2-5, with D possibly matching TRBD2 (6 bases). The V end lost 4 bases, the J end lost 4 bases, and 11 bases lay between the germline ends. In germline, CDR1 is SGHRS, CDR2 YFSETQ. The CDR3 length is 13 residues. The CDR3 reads CASSPRGIETQYF. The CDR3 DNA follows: TGCGCCAGCAGCCCGCGGGGAATAGAGACCCAGTACTTC. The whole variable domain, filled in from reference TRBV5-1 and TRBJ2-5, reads KAGVTQTPRYLIKTRGQQVTLSCSPISGHRSVSWYQQTPGQGLQFLFEYFSETQRNKGNFPGRFSGRQFSNSRSEMNVSTLELGDSALYLCASSPRGIETQYFGPGTRLLVL.

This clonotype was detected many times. CDR3 nucleotides: TGTGCCAGCAGTCCCCGACAGGGGACACAAGAGACCCAGTACTTC. Encoded protein: CASSPRQGTQETQYF. The chain employs TRBV28 and TRBJ2-5; 8 positions agree with TRBD1. The V segment lost 5 bases and the J segment 2 bases; nucleotides outside the gene matches: 7. The V gene's germline CDR1 is MDHEN and CDR2 SYDVKM. The CDR3 covers 15 residues.

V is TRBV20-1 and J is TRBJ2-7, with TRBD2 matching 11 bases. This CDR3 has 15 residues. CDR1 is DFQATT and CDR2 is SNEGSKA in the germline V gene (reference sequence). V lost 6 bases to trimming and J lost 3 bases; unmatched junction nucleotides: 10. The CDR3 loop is CSALRTSGSRYEQYF. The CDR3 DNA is TGCAGTGCACTGAGGACTAGCGGGTCACGCTACGAGCAGTACTTC.

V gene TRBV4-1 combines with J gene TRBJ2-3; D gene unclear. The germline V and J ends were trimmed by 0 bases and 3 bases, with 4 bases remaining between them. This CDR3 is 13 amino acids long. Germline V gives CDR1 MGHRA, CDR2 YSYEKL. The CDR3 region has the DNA TGCGCCAGCAGCCAAGAACGAACAGATACGCAGTATTTT. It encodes CASSQERTDTQYF.